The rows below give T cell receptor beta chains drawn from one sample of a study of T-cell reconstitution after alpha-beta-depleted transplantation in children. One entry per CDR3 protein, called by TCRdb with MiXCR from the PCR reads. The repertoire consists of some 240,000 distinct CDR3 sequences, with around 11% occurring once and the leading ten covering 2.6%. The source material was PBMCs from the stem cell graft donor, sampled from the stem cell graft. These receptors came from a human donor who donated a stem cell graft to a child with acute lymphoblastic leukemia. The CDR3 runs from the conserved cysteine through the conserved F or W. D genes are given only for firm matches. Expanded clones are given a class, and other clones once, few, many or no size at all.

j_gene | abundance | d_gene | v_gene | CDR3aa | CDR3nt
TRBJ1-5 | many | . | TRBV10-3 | CAISESPGYQPQHF | TGTGCCATCAGTGAGTCTCCAGGGTATCAGCCCCAGCATTTT
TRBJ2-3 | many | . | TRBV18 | CASSTFRGRDGDTQYF | TGTGCCAGCTCAACCTTCAGAGGGAGAGATGGAGATACGCAGTATTTT
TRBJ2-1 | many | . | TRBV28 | CASTRGDNEQFF | TGTGCCAGCACCAGGGGAGACAATGAGCAGTTCTTC
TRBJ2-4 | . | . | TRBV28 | CASSFYPGSAKNIQYF | TGTGCCAGCAGTTTCTATCCGGGGTCGGCCAAAAACATTCAGTACTTC
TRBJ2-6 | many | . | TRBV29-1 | CSAVSSRSGANVLTF | TGCAGCGCGGTCTCCTCCCGCTCTGGGGCCAACGTCCTGACTTTC
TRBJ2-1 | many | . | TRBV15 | CATSRDYGLNNEQFF | TGTGCCACCAGCAGAGATTACGGACTCAACAATGAGCAGTTCTTC
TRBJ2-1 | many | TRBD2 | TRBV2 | CASRLKLARYNEQFF | TGTGCCAGCAGACTAAAACTAGCGAGGTACAATGAGCAGTTCTTC
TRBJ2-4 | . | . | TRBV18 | CASSPSFTKNIQYF | TGTGCCAGCTCACCATCCTTTACCAAAAACATTCAGTACTTC
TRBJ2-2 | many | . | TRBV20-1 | CSAPRSGWFSGELFF | TGCAGTGCCCCCCGAAGCGGTTGGTTTTCCGGGGAGCTGTTTTTT
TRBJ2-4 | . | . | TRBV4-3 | CASSQEDSRRRKNIQYF | TGCGCCAGCAGCCAAGAAGATAGCCGGCGCAGAAAAAACATTCAGTACTTC
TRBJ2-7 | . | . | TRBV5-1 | CAARWGPYEQYF | TGCGCCGCCCGGTGGGGGCCCTACGAGCAGTACTTC
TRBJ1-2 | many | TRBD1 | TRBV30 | CARSLTGDGGYTF | TGTGCCCGCAGCCTCACAGGGGACGGTGGCTACACCTTC
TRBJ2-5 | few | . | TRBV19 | CASSALAATQYF | TGTGCCAGTAGTGCTCTGGCGGCGACCCAGTACTTC
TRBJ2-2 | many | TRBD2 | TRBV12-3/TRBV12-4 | CASSLGTSTGELFF | TGTGCCAGCAGTTTGGGGACTAGCACCGGGGAGCTGTTTTTT
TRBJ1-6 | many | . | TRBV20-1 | CSAIVGSPLHF | TGCAGTGCTATTGTGGGCTCACCCCTCCACTTT
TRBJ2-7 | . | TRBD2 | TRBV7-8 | CASSLRLAGGTSEQYF | TGTGCCAGCAGCCTTCGACTAGCGGGAGGAACTTCCGAGCAGTACTTC
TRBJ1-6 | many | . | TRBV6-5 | CASSYSFTSGSSPLHF | TGTGCCAGCAGCTACAGTTTTACTAGTGGCAGCTCACCCCTCCACTTT
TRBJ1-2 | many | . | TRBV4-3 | CASSQGRTVANYGYTF | TGCGCCAGCAGCCAGGGCCGGACAGTCGCTAACTATGGCTACACCTTC
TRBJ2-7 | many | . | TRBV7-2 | CASSLGVHEQYF | TGTGCCAGCAGCTTGGGGGTCCACGAGCAGTACTTC
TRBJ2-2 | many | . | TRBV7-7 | CASSPSGSAGELFF | TGTGCTAGCAGCCCCTCTGGTAGCGCCGGGGAGCTGTTTTTT
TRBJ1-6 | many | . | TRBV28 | CASSYDDNSPLHF | TGTGCCAGCAGTTATGATGATAATTCACCCCTCCACTTT
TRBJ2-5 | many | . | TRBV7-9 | CASSLERGRETQYF | TGTGCCAGCAGCTTAGAGAGGGGCAGAGAGACCCAGTACTTC
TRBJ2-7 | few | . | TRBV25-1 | CASSDWAKGHEQYF | TGTGCCAGCAGTGATTGGGCAAAGGGCCACGAGCAGTACTTC
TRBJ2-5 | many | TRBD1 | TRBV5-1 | CASSATGGMETQYF | TGCGCCAGCAGCGCGACAGGGGGCATGGAGACCCAGTACTTC
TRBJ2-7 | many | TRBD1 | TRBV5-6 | CASSRDRVGYEQYF | TGTGCCAGCAGCCGCGACAGGGTAGGCTACGAGCAGTACTTC
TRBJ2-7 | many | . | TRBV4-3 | CASSQGPDSSYEQYF | TGCGCCAGCAGCCAAGGGCCGGACAGCTCCTACGAGCAGTACTTC
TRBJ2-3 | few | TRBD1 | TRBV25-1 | CASSVGTGGLTDTQYF | TGTGCCAGCAGTGTGGGGACAGGGGGCCTCACAGATACGCAGTATTTT
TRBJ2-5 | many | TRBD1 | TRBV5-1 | CASSWDRGFQETQYF | TGCGCCAGCAGCTGGGACAGGGGGTTCCAAGAGACCCAGTACTTC
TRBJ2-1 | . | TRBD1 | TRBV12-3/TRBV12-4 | CASSLNRGTYNEQFF | TGTGCCAGCAGTCTCAACAGGGGAACCTACAATGAGCAGTTCTTC
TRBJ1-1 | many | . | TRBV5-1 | CASSFQGWDTEAFF | TGCGCCAGCAGCTTTCAGGGATGGGACACTGAAGCTTTCTTT
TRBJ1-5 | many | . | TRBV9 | CASSVGSSNQPQHF | TGTGCCAGCAGCGTAGGCTCTAGCAATCAGCCCCAGCATTTT
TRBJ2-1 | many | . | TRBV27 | CASSPLAGSYNEQFF | TGTGCCAGCAGTCCCCTAGCAGGCTCCTACAATGAGCAGTTCTTC
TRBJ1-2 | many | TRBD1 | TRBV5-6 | CASSFGTGGGPGYTF | TGTGCCAGCAGCTTCGGTACAGGGGGCGGCCCTGGCTACACCTTC
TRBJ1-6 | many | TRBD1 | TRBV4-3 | CASRRQGLLSPLHF | TGCGCCAGCCGTAGACAGGGCCTGTTGTCACCCCTCCACTTT
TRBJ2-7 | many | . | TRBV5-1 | CASAGTDSYEQYF | TGCGCCAGCGCCGGGACCGACAGCTACGAGCAGTACTTC
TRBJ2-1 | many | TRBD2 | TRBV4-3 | CASSPGVVAGVDNEQFF | TGCGCCAGCAGCCCGGGTGTGGTAGCGGGAGTCGACAATGAGCAGTTCTTC
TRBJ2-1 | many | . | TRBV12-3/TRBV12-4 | CASSFMGEQFF | TGTGCCAGCAGTTTTATGGGTGAGCAGTTCTTC
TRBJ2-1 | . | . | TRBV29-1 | CSADGRVGDAQFF | TGCAGCGCCGACGGGCGGGTTGGGGATGCGCAGTTCTTC
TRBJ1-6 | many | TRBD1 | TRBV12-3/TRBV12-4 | CASRASSRGHSSPLHF | TGTGCCAGCAGAGCCTCCTCCAGGGGGCACAGTTCACCCCTCCACTTT
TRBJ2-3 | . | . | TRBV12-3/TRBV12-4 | CASTLTGAIQWDF | TGTGCCAGCACCCTCACCGGGGCTATCCAATGGGATTTT
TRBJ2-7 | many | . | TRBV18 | CASSRDTGRSYEQYF | TGTGCCAGCTCACGGGACACAGGGAGATCCTACGAGCAGTACTTC
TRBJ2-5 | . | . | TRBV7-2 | CASSLEARRAETQYF | TGTGCCAGCAGCTTAGAGGCGAGGAGGGCCGAGACCCAGTACTTC
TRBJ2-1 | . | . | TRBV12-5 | CASGLGPSYNEQFF | TGTGCTAGTGGCCTCGGCCCCTCCTACAATGAGCAGTTCTTC
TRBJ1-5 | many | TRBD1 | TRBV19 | CASSIGTANQPQHF | TGTGCCAGTAGTATCGGGACAGCGAATCAGCCCCAGCATTTT
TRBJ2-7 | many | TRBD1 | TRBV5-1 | CASSWTGGPTYEQYF | TGCGCCAGCAGCTGGACAGGGGGCCCGACCTACGAGCAGTACTTC
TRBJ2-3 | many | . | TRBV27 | CASSSLLAGGYTDTQYF | TGTGCCAGCAGTTCCCTACTAGCTGGCGGCTACACAGATACGCAGTATTTT
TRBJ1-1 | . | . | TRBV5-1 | CASKYGGGTEAFF | TGCGCCAGCAAGTATGGGGGTGGCACTGAAGCTTTCTTT
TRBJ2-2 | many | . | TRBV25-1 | CASSARTAAIGELFF | TGTGCCAGCAGTGCGCGGACTGCGGCGATCGGGGAGCTGTTTTTT
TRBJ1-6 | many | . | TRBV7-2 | CASSGYNSPLHF | TGTGCCAGCAGCGGTTATAATTCACCCCTCCACTTT
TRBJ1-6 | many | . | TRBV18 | CASSPPMGVNSPLHF | TGTGCCAGCTCACCACCAATGGGGGTAAATTCACCCCTCCACTTT
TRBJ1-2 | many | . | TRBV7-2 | CASSLFGNYGYTF | TGTGCCAGCAGCTTATTTGGAAACTATGGCTACACCTTC
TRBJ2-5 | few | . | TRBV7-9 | CASSLRGGGQQETQYF | TGTGCCAGCAGCTTAAGAGGGGGGGGTCAGCAAGAGACCCAGTACTTC
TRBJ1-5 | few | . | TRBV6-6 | CASSMNRYGNQPQHF | TGTGCCAGCAGTATGAACAGGTACGGAAATCAGCCCCAGCATTTT
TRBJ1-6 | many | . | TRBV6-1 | CASSARLAGVGNSPLHF | TGTGCCAGCAGTGCCCGGCTCGCGGGGGTGGGAAATTCACCCCTCCACTTT
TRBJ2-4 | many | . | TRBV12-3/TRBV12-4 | CASSLGSKNIQYF | TGTGCCAGCAGTTTGGGCTCCAAAAACATTCAGTACTTC